This T cell receptor (beta chain) is drawn from a study of cytomegalovirus exposure and HLA in healthy donors. Study-wide findings and caveats: In vitro assays verified that three CMV-associated chains recognized CMV antigens specifically.

Measured with immunoSEQ multiplex PCR; TCRdb has only the in-frame clones, and not every one. The table shows about 200,000 clones, with 84% occurring only once. Germline CDR1 is SGHDN and CDR2 is FVKESK. The CDR3 runs 13 residues. V lost 10 bases to trimming and J lost 4 bases; unmatched junction nucleotides: 10. Concerning this clone: The antigen is not known.

The V gene is TRBV14, the J gene TRBJ2-7, with TRBD1 identical over 7 bases. This receptor was taken from a woman in her 30s in good health and CMV-seropositive. Input material: PBMCs. CDR3 loop: CATDQGVGYEQYF. CDR3 nucleotide sequence: TGTGCCACCGACCAGGGGGTGGGATACGAGCAGTACTTC.